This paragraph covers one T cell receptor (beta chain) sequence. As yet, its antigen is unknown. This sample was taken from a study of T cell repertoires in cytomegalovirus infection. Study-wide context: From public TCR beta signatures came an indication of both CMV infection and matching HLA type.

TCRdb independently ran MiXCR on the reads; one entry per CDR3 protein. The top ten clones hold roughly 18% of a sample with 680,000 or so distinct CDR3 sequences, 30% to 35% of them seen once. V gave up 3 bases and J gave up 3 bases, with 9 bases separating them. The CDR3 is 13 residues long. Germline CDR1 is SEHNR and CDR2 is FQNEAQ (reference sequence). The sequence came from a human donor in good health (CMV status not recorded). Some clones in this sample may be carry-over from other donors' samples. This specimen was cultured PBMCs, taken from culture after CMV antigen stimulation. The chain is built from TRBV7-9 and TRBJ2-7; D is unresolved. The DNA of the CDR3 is TGTGCCAGCAGCTTTGGTTGGGGCTACGAGCAGTACTTC. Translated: CASSFGWGYEQYF.